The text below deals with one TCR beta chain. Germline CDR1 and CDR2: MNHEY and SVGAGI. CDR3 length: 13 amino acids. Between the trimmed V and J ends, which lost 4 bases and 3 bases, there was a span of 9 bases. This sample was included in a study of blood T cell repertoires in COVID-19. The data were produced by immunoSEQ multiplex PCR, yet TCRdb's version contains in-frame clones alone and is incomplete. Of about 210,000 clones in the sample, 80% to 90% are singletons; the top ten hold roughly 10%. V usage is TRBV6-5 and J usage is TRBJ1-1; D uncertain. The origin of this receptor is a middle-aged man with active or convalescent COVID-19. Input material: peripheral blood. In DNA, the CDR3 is TGTGCCAGCAGTTTGACGGGAGACACTGAAGCTTTCTTT. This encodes CASSLTGDTEAFF.